Given below is one TCR beta chain in context. This clonotype was seen repeatedly, ten times or more. Its specific antigen is unknown. No quality values exist for individual bases; no much larger clone is one base distant. This entry is derived from a study of T cells in Graves' hyperthyroidism and ophthalmopathy (dated by TCRdb to the late 2010s). Regarding the study in general: Peripheral blood was sampled at the time of initial diagnosis, prior to any treatment. TCR V-J signatures able to tell the groups apart were searched for in a discovery cohort of approximately 95 patients, of whom approximately 40 had Graves' ophthalmopathy and 57 had stable Graves' hyperthyroidism. An independent validation cohort of under 20 hyperthyroidism patients and approximately 17 patients who later progressed to ophthalmopathy tested prospective prediction of ophthalmopathy. The roughly 100 discovery patients were randomly divided into training and test sets at a 7:3 ratio. The study also compared thyroid tissue and blood T-cell repertoires from five or six Graves' hyperthyroidism patients. Once sampling was done, hyperthyroidism patients were given methimazole at a starting dose of 30 mg daily, whereas ophthalmopathy patients were given high-dose intravenous methylprednisolone. According to the paper, TCR Vbeta CDR3 sequencing was carried out on 135 peripheral blood samples, which came from 40 to 45 ophthalmopathy, 75 to 80 hyperthyroidism and some 17 progressor patients.

TCR beta CDR3 regions were amplified from RNA transcripts. A first-round RT-PCR of the TCR CDR3 used the HTBI primer set with the Qiagen OneStep RT-PCR kit. The libraries were constructed in a second round of multiplex PCR and then size-selected and purified. Paired-end sequencing of the libraries was performed with 100 bp reads on an Illumina HiSeq2000. The source study handled its data this way. SOAPnuke was used to process the raw data, with reads discarded if the reads contained adapters or uncalled bases, had a mean Phred below 15, or lacked an exact constant-primer or identifier match. COPE v1.2.5 was used to merge high-quality paired reads, and clonotypes were defined as unique nucleotide sequences. MiTCR v1.1 was used to align the clonotypes against IMGT TRBV, TRBD and TRBJ reference segments. The analysis was restricted to V-J combinations with a frequency above 0.0001, which together covered just over 98% of the repertoires. The TCS score was defined as the ratio of F50 (clonal expansion) to E x V (chaos), calculated using BLOSUM62-based TCRdist between CDR3 peptides within each V-J. Welch's t-statistics and random forest reduced around 520 V-J features to 13, which were used in a naive Bayes classifier (R e1071). TCRdb's own reprocessing of the public reads used fastp at Q25 and MiXCR and kept productive beta chains. Each entry is one CDR3 protein sequence, shown with its most common DNA and genes. None of the V and J calls come from the authors' own analysis; TCRdb made them. The sample includes nearly 250,000 distinct CDR3 sequences, with about 17% observed a single time. Under 35% of the sample is taken by the ten largest.

General study outcomes and caveats: In validation, the model predicted progression to ophthalmopathy a median of about 6 months before onset, with about 67% sensitivity and more than 72% specificity. No statistical method was used to set the sample size in advance, and investigators knew the group allocation. Most expanded thyroid clonotypes (frequency above 0.001) were also detected in blood, suggesting blood repertoires may reflect thyroid immune responses. A model built on a 13 V-J signature distinguished ophthalmopathy from stable hyperthyroidism, reaching about 89% sensitivity and about 81% specificity in cross-validation and 80%/75% in testing.

Moderately to severely active disease, a Clinical Activity Score of at least 3, a NOSPECS grade of at least 4, and a duration under 3 months were present in ophthalmopathy patients. Any patient with an uncontrolled infection, another autoimmune disease, pregnancy or lactation was excluded. Diagnoses relied on clinical symptoms, serum thyroxine and TRAb, thyroid ultrasound and orbital computed tomography. PBMCs were separated from about 10 ml of fresh peripheral blood using Ficoll-Paque density gradient centrifugation. Trizol reagent was used to extract total RNA, and RNA quality was then checked on an Agilent 2100 Bioanalyzer. The sequence was collected from a woman in her late teens or twenties with Graves' ophthalmopathy. The sequencing sample was made of blood.

CDR3 sequence: CSARQGSTEAFF. In nucleotide form, the sequence is TGCAGTGCCAGGCAGGGGTCCACTGAAGCTTTCTTT. The chain couples TRBV20-1 to TRBJ1-1; 6 matching bases give a weak D call of TRBD1. The cysteine opens and the phenylalanine closes a CDR3 of 12 amino acids. Only the CDR3 DNA stays, 36 bases, in frame from base 1. The germline V gene (reference sequence) gives CDR1 as DFQATT and CDR2 as SNEGSKA. V loses 6 bases of germline sequence and J loses 4 bases, and the interval between the two ends is 12 bases.